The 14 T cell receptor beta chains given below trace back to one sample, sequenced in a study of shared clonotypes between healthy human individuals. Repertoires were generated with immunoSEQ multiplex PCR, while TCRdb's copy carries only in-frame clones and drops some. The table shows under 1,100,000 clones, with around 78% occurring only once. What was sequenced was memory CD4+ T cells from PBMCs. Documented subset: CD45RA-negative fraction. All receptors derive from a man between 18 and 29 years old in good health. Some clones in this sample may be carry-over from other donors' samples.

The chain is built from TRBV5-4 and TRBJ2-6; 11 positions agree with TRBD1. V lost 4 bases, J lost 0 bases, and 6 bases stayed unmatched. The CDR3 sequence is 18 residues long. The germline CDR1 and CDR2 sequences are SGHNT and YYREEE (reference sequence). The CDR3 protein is CASSPGQGGPSGANVLTF. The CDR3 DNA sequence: TGTGCCAGCAGCCCGGGACAGGGGGGTCCCTCTGGGGCCAACGTCCTGACTTTC. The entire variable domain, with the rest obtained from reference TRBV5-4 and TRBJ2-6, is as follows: ETGVTQSPTHLIKTRGQQVTLRCSSQSGHNTVSWYQQALGQGPQFIFQYYREEENGRGNFPPRFSGLQFPNYSSELNVNALELDDSALYLCASSPGQGGPSGANVLTFGAGSRLTVL.

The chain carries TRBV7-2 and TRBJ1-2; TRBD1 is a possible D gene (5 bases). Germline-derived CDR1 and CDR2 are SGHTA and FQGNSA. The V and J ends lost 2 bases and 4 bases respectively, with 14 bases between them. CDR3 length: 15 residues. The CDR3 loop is CASSLSPGALYGYTF. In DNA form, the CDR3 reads TGTGCCAGCAGCTTAAGCCCCGGGGCCCTCTATGGCTACACCTTC.

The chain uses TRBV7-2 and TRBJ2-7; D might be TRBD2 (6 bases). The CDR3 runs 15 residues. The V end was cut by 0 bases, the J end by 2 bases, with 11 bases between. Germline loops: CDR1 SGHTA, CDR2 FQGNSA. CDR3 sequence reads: CASSLAVAETYEQYF. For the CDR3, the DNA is TGTGCCAGCAGCTTAGCGGTAGCGGAGACCTACGAGCAGTACTTC.

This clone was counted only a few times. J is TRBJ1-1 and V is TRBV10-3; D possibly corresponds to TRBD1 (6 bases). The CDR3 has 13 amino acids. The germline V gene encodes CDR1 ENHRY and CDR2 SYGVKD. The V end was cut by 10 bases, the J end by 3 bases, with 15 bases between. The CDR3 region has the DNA TGTGCCACCGCAGGGACATTGGACACTGAAGCTTTCTTT. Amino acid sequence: CATAGTLDTEAFF.

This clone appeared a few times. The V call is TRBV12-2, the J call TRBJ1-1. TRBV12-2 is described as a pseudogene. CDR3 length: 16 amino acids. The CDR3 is CASRLARAQPNTEAFF. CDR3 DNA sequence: TGTGCAAGTCGCTTAGCAAGGGCCCAGCCAAACACTGAAGCTTTCTTT.

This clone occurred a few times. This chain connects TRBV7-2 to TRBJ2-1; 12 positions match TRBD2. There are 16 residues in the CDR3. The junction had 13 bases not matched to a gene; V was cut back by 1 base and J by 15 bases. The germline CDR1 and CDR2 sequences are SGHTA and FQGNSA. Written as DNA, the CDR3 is TGTGCCAGCAGCTTAGGACTAGCGGGAGCCGACTCCCGGCCGTTCTTC. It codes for CASSLGLAGADSRPFF.

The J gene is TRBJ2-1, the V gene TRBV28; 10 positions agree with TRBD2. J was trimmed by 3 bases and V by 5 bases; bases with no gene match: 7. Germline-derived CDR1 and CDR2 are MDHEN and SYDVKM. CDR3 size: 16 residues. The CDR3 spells CASSKGLAVYYNEQFF. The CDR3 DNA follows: TGTGCCAGCAGTAAAGGACTAGCGGTCTACTACAATGAGCAGTTCTTC.

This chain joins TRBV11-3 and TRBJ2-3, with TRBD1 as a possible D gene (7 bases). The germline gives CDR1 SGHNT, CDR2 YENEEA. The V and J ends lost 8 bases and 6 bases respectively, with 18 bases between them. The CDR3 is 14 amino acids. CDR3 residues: CASSEGANLDTQYF. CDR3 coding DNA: TGTGCCAGCTCGGAGGGGGCAAATTTGGATACGCAGTATTTT.

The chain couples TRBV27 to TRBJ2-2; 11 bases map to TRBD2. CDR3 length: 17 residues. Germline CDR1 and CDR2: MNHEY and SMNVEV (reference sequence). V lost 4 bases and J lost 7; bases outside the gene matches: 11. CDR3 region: CASSSGISGRAGGELFF. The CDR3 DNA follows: TGTGCCAGCAGTTCCGGGATTAGCGGGAGGGCTGGCGGGGAGCTGTTTTTT.

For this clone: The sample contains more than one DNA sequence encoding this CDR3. The CDR3 DNA reads as TGCGCCAGCAGCTTGGCCGGGACAGGGAGCACCGGGGAGCTGTTTTTT. Protein sequence: CASSLAGTGSTGELFF. J is TRBJ2-2 and V is TRBV5-1; TRBD1 matches at 9 bases. This CDR3 is built from 16 residues. CDR1 is SGHRS and CDR2 is YFSETQ in the germline V gene. V shed 0 bases and J 4 bases; nucleotides not matched to a gene: 4.

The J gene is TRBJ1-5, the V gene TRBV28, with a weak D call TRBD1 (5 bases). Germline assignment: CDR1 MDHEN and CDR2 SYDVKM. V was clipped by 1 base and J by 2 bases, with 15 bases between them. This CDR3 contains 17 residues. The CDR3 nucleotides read TGTGCCAGCAGTTTATCCCCGGCTGGGGGAGGCAATCAGCCCCAGCATTTT. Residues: CASSLSPAGGGNQPQHF.

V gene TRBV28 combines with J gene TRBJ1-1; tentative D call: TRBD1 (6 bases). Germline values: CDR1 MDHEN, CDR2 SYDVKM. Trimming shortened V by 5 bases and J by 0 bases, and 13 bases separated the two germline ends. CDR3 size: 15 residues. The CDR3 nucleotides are TGTGCCAGCAGTAAGTCAGGGGTCGTGAACACTGAAGCTTTCTTT. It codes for CASSKSGVVNTEAFF.

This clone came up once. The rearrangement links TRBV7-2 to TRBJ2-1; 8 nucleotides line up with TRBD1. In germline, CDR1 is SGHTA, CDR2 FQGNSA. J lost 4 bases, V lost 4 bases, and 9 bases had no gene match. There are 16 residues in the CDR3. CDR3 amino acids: CASSYHPGQAYNEQFF. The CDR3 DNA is TGTGCCAGCAGCTACCATCCGGGACAGGCTTACAATGAGCAGTTCTTC.

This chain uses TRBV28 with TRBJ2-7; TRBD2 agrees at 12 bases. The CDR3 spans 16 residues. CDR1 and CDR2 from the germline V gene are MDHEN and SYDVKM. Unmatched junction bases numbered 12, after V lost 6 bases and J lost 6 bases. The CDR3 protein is CASSSSGLAGRGEQYF. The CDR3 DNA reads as TGTGCCAGCAGCTCTTCCGGACTAGCGGGAAGGGGCGAGCAGTACTTC.